This is a list of T cell receptor beta chains from one sample in a study of T cells in localized non-small cell lung cancer. Using immunoSEQ multiplex PCR, the repertoire was profiled, and TCRdb retains in-frame clones only, with some absent. The table includes around 78,000 clones, more than 75% detected once. This material consisted of peripheral blood, taken before any cancer treatment. All receptors derive from a female donor older than 55 with stage I lung adenocarcinoma. Both conserved end residues are part of each CDR3. D genes are given only for firm matches. Some rows have no size entry. The others give once, few or many, or a class for an expanded clone.

TRBV9	TRBD1	TRBJ1-1	many	CASSVSTGGNTEAFF	TGTGCCAGCAGCGTCTCGACAGGGGGGAATACTGAAGCTTTCTTT
TRBV2	TRBD1	TRBJ2-7	once	CASSEGRGLGEQYF	TGTGCCAGCAGTGAGGGCAGGGGGCTAGGTGAGCAGTACTTC
TRBV5-1	.	TRBJ2-1	.	CASSLGNEQFF	TGCGCCAGCAGCTTGGGCAATGAGCAGTTCTTC
TRBV19	.	TRBJ1-4	.	CASRSLQGGGEKLFF	TGTGCCAGTAGATCACTACAGGGCGGAGGTGAAAAACTGTTTTTT
TRBV19	TRBD1	TRBJ2-7	.	CASSRMGQGYEQYF	TGTGCCAGTAGTAGGATGGGACAGGGCTACGAGCAGTACTTC
TRBV6-1	.	TRBJ1-2	few	CASSETPSGADGYTF	TGTGCCAGCAGTGAGACCCCCTCGGGGGCTGATGGCTACACCTTC
TRBV30	.	TRBJ1-2	.	CAWRIPGGRGIYGYTF	TGTGCCTGGAGAATACCGGGTGGGAGGGGAATATATGGCTACACCTTC
TRBV19	.	TRBJ1-6	.	CASRRGFTNSPLHF	TGTGCCAGTAGGAGGGGGTTTACGAATTCACCCCTCCACTTT
TRBV28	TRBD1	TRBJ2-2	.	CASSISGTGGFTGELFF	TGTGCCAGCAGTATATCCGGGACAGGGGGTTTCACCGGGGAGCTGTTTTTT
TRBV7-9	.	TRBJ2-1	few	CASSLGLGPLNEQFF	TGTGCCAGCAGCTTAGGCTTAGGACCCCTCAATGAGCAGTTCTTC
TRBV7-6	TRBD2	TRBJ2-1	.	CASSLSRGEQFF	TGTGCCAGCAGCTTATCGCGGGGGGAGCAGTTCTTC
TRBV6-5	TRBD1	TRBJ1-5	few	CASSPGQAGQPQHF	TGTGCCAGCAGTCCCGGACAGGCTGGCCAGCCCCAGCATTTT
TRBV7-9	.	TRBJ2-3	.	CASSLGGGGSTDTQYF	TGTGCCAGCAGCTTAGGCGGTGGGGGGAGCACAGATACGCAGTATTTT
TRBV10-2	.	TRBJ1-5	.	CASSESTTYQPQHF	TGCGCCAGCAGTGAGTCGACGACGTATCAGCCCCAGCATTTT
TRBV5-8	TRBD2	TRBJ2-1	.	CASSLQGTSGGLTYNEQFF	TGTGCCAGCAGCTTGCAGGGGACTAGCGGGGGACTAACCTACAATGAGCAGTTCTTC
TRBV12-5	.	TRBJ1-6	.	CASGSRPGTSNSPLHF	TGTGCTAGTGGTTCCCGTCCGGGGACCTCTAATTCACCCCTCCACTTT
TRBV6-5	.	TRBJ1-1	few	CASQGFWWMEAFF	TGTGCCAGCCAGGGTTTTTGGTGGATGGAAGCTTTCTTT
TRBV29-1	.	TRBJ2-6	few	CSVGGRAGANVLTF	TGCAGCGTTGGTGGGCGAGCCGGGGCCAACGTCCTGACTTTC
TRBV6-5	.	TRBJ2-7	.	CASSPGTGSYEQYF	TGTGCCAGCAGTCCCGGGACCGGCTCCTACGAGCAGTACTTC
TRBV19	.	TRBJ2-1	.	CASKGGFFYNEQFF	TGTGCCAGTAAGGGGGGCTTTTTTTACAATGAGCAGTTCTTC
TRBV11-2	.	TRBJ1-1	.	CASSHEMNTEAFF	TGTGCCAGCAGCCATGAGATGAACACTGAAGCTTTCTTT
TRBV7-2	.	TRBJ1-1	.	CASSLGPMNTEAFF	TGTGCCAGCAGCTTAGGACCCATGAACACTGAAGCTTTCTTT
TRBV12-5	TRBD1	TRBJ1-2	.	CASGLAPGTGDYGYTF	TGTGCTAGTGGTTTGGCACCCGGGACAGGGGATTATGGCTACACCTTC
TRBV10-3	.	TRBJ2-3	once	CAISDSGLADTQYF	TGTGCCATCAGTGACTCGGGACTGGCAGATACGCAGTATTTT
TRBV5-6	.	TRBJ2-3	.	CASSLGTASTDTQYF	TGTGCCAGCAGCCTAGGGACGGCAAGCACAGATACGCAGTATTTT
TRBV11-2	.	TRBJ1-2	.	CASSLAGRGGYGYTF	TGTGCCAGCAGCTTAGCGGGCAGGGGAGGCTATGGCTACACCTTC
TRBV5-6	.	TRBJ2-3	.	CASSLDSIVTDTQYF	TGTGCCAGCAGCTTGGACTCCATTGTCACAGATACGCAGTATTTT
TRBV20-1	.	TRBJ2-7	few	CSARVLQVQYF	TGCAGTGCTAGGGTCCTTCAGGTGCAGTACTTC
TRBV4-3	.	TRBJ2-1	.	CASSQNWGDEQFF	TGCGCCAGCAGCCAAAATTGGGGTGATGAGCAGTTCTTC
TRBV11-1	.	TRBJ2-7	.	CASSRRGGFYEQYF	TGTGCCAGCAGCCGGAGAGGAGGGTTCTACGAGCAGTACTTC
TRBV19	.	TRBJ1-2	.	CASSIWGASGNYGYTF	TGTGCCAGTAGTATTTGGGGGGCATCCGGGAACTATGGCTACACCTTC
TRBV27	.	TRBJ2-5	.	CASSLYPDSQETQYF	TGTGCCAGCAGTTTATACCCCGACAGCCAAGAGACCCAGTACTTC
TRBV28	TRBD1	TRBJ1-2	.	CASSSGGVKGGYTF	TGTGCCAGCAGCTCAGGGGGGGTAAAGGGCGGCTACACCTTC
TRBV4-2	TRBD1	TRBJ1-1	.	CASSQSDRVNTEAFF	TGTGCCAGCAGCCAAAGCGACAGGGTGAACACTGAAGCTTTCTTT
TRBV7-9	TRBD1	TRBJ2-3	.	CASIDGQGRTDTQYF	TGTGCCAGCATCGACGGACAGGGGAGAACAGATACGCAGTATTTT
TRBV27	TRBD1	TRBJ2-7	.	CASSLLGTGINEQYF	TGTGCCAGCAGTTTACTCGGGACAGGGATCAACGAGCAGTACTTC
TRBV6-1	.	TRBJ2-7	.	CASREGRSYEQYF	TGTGCCAGCAGAGAAGGACGGAGCTACGAGCAGTACTTC
TRBV5-6	.	TRBJ1-1	.	CASSFMFRVNTEAFF	TGTGCCAGCAGCTTTATGTTTAGGGTGAACACTGAAGCTTTCTTT
TRBV4-2	.	TRBJ2-7	.	CASSLTRSYEQYF	TGTGCCAGCAGCCTTACCCGCTCCTACGAGCAGTACTTC
TRBV10-3	.	TRBJ1-3	.	CAISESYSSGNTIYF	TGTGCCATCAGTGAGTCGTATTCCTCTGGAAACACCATATATTTT
TRBV28	.	TRBJ2-7	.	CASSLYPYEQYF	TGTGCCAGCAGTTTATACCCCTACGAGCAGTACTTC
TRBV7-2	.	TRBJ2-5	.	CASSLTRNPGTQYF	TGTGCCAGCAGCTTAACCCGGAACCCTGGGACCCAGTACTTC
TRBV11-2	TRBD2	TRBJ2-1	.	CASSAAPPGTSGRNEQFF	TGTGCCAGCAGCGCCGCGCCTCCCGGGACTAGCGGGAGGAATGAGCAGTTCTTC
TRBV2	TRBD1	TRBJ2-3	.	CASSFDRGRSDTQYF	TGTGCCAGCAGCTTCGACAGGGGGAGATCAGATACGCAGTATTTT
TRBV19	.	TRBJ2-2	medium-sized	CASSIRVFGELFF	TGTGCCAGTAGTATCAGGGTGTTCGGGGAGCTGTTTTTT
TRBV15	.	TRBJ1-1	.	CATSRGTEAFF	TGTGCCACCAGCAGAGGGACTGAAGCTTTCTTT
TRBV7-2	TRBD2	TRBJ2-7	.	CASRRPGGERSHEQYF	TGTGCCAGCAGACGACCCGGGGGGGAGCGCTCCCACGAGCAGTACTTC
TRBV7-6	TRBD1	TRBJ2-7	.	CASSPGIRQGKFLTYEQYF	TGTGCCAGCAGCCCAGGGATTAGACAGGGAAAATTCCTTACCTACGAGCAGTACTTC
TRBV6-5	.	TRBJ1-3	.	CASSPTGSGNTIYF	TGTGCCAGCAGTCCCACAGGGTCTGGAAACACCATATATTTT
TRBV6-8	TRBD2	TRBJ2-7	.	CASLATAETSENEQYF	TGTGCCAGCCTTGCAACAGCCGAGACTAGCGAAAACGAGCAGTACTTC
TRBV4-3	.	TRBJ2-1	.	CASSPSRLGTLDGEQFF	TGCGCCAGCAGCCCCTCTCGCCTTGGGACCCTCGACGGTGAGCAGTTCTTC
TRBV5-1	.	TRBJ2-1	.	CASSSTLHRTNEQFF	TGCGCCAGCAGTTCAACCTTGCACCGTACAAATGAGCAGTTCTTC